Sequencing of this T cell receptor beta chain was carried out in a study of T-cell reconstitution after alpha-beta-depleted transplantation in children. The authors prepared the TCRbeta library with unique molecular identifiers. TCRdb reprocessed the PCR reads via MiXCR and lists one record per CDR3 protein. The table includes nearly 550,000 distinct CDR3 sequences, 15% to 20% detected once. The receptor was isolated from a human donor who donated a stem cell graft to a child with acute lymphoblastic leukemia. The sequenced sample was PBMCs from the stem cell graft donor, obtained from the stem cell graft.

CDR3 coding DNA: TGTGCCAGCAGCTTAGGCCGGTTGGTAGCGGGGGTGTACAATGAGCAGTTCTTC. This codes for CASSLGRLVAGVYNEQFF. The rearrangement links TRBV11-1 to TRBJ2-1; 9 bases match TRBD2. The CDR3 spans 18 residues. J lost 4 bases, V lost 1 base, and 11 bases had no gene match. The germline gives CDR1 SGHAT, CDR2 FQDESV (reference sequence).